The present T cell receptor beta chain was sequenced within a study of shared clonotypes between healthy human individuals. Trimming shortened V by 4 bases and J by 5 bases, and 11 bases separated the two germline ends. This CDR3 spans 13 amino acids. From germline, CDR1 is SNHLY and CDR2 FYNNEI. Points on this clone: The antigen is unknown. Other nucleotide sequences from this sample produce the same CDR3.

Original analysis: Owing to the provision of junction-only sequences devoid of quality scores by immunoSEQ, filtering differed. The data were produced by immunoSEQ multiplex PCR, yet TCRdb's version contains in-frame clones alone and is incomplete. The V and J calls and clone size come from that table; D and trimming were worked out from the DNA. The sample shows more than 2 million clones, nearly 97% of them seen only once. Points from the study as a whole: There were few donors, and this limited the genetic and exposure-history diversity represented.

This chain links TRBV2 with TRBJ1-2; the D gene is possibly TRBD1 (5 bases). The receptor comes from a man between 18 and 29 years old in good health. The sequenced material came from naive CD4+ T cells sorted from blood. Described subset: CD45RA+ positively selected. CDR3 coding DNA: TGTGCCAGCAGTGCGGACCGGGGGTATGGCTACACCTTC. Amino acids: CASSADRGYGYTF.